One and the same sample provided the 17 T cell receptor beta chains below, sequenced in a study of control samples from healthy donors and cancer patients. TCRdb's copy holds only in-frame clones and misses some; the assay was immunoSEQ multiplex PCR. The data contain roughly 170,000 clones, approximately 95% of them singletons. Sequencing was performed on blood. The receptor source for this set is a man aged 18 to 29 in good health.

This clone was seen only a few times. The chain employs TRBV19 and TRBJ1-5; no reliable D call. The CDR3 spans 15 residues. Trimming left V 7 bases short and J 2 bases short, with 15 bases between. CDR1 LNHDA and CDR2 SQIVND come from the germline V gene (reference sequence). CDR3 protein: CASNSPGSRNQPQHF. The DNA of the CDR3 is TGTGCCAGTAATTCCCCGGGCAGCCGCAATCAGCCCCAGCATTTT.

The V gene is TRBV28, the J gene TRBJ1-1, with 9 bases lining up with TRBD1. V shed 6 bases, J shed 0 bases, and the junction held 2 bases outside the gene matches. From germline, CDR1 is MDHEN and CDR2 SYDVKM. This CDR3 is 14 amino acids long. The CDR3, as DNA: TGTGCCAGCAGCGGGACAGGGCTGAACACTGAAGCTTTCTTT. This translates into CASSGTGLNTEAFF.

The DNA for the CDR3 is TGTGCCAGCAGTGGTGTAGGGCAGGGGGCTATGGGGGAGCTGTTTTTT. Translated, it gives CASSGVGQGAMGELFF. The V and J genes are TRBV2 and TRBJ2-2; 8 nucleotides align to TRBD1. The germline V gene encodes CDR1 SNHLY and CDR2 FYNNEI. The CDR3 spans 16 residues. Trimming removed 4 bases from V and 8 bases from J; junction bases left unmatched: 12. The entire variable domain, with the rest obtained from reference TRBV2 and TRBJ2-2, is as follows: EPEVTQTPSHQVTQMGQEVILRCVPISNHLYFYWYRQILGQKVEFLVSFYNNEISEKSEIFDDQFSVERPDGSNFTLKIRSTKLEDSAMYFCASSGVGQGAMGELFFGEGSRLTVL.

This clone has a single count. The chain carries TRBV25-1 and TRBJ2-6; D unclear. The CDR3 is 11 amino acids. CDR1 is MGHDK and CDR2 is SYGVNS in the germline V gene. Trimming stripped 10 bases from V and 11 bases from J, with 12 bases between. The CDR3 nucleotides read TGTGCCACCACCCAAGGGCACGTCCTGACTTTC. Its translation is CATTQGHVLTF. Drawing the rest from reference TRBV25-1 and TRBJ2-6, the complete variable domain is EADIYQTPRYLVIGTGKKITLECSQTMGHDKMYWYQQDPGMELHLIHYSYGVNSTEKGDLSSESTVSRIRTEHFPLTLESARPSHTSQYLCATTQGHVLTFGAGSRLTVL.

This clone showed up just once. Other nucleotide sequences in the sample specify the same CDR3. CDR3 sequence (DNA): TGTGCCACCAGTGACCCTACAGGCGCCCAAGAGACCCAGTACTTC. As protein: CATSDPTGAQETQYF. The chain couples TRBV24-1 to TRBJ2-5; TRBD1 is a possible D gene (5 bases). The CDR3 is made up of 15 amino acids. Trimming stripped 4 bases from V and 1 base from J, with 12 bases between. Germline V gene lookup returns CDR1 KGHDR and CDR2 SFDVKD.

The CDR3 spells CASSQLPRSGNTIYF. Written as DNA, the CDR3 is TGTGCCAGCAGCCAGCTCCCAAGATCTGGAAACACCATATATTTT. The genes are TRBV3-1 (or the pseudogene TRBV3-2) and TRBJ1-3; D ambiguous. Trimming took 3 bases from V and 1 from J, leaving 10 bases between them. CDR1 LGHDT and CDR2 YNNKEL come from the germline V gene (reference sequence). The CDR3 runs to 15 residues.

The chain has TRBV7-3 and TRBJ1-1, with 7 bases identical to TRBD1. The CDR3 length is 13 residues. The germline V gene encodes CDR1 SGHTA and CDR2 FQGTGA. The junction had 6 bases not matched to a gene; V was cut back by 3 bases and J by 8 bases. CDR3 DNA sequence: TGTGCCAGCAGCTTTGATAGGGGGCAGGAAGCTTTCTTT. This codes for CASSFDRGQEAFF.

The chain couples TRBV7-9 to TRBJ1-1, with a tentative D call TRBD1 (5 bases). Germline V gives CDR1 SEHNR, CDR2 FQNEAQ (reference sequence). The germline V and J ends were trimmed by 4 bases and 0 bases, with 15 bases remaining between them. The CDR3 is 16 residues long. The CDR3 here is CASSSTWGRLNTEAFF. The CDR3 DNA is TGTGCCAGCAGCTCAACGTGGGGACGGCTGAACACTGAAGCTTTCTTT.

The chain carries TRBV27 and TRBJ2-1; 9 nucleotides match TRBD1. Unmatched junction bases numbered 15, after V lost 7 bases and J lost 5 bases. Germline lookup yields CDR1 MNHEY and CDR2 SMNVEV (reference sequence). The CDR3 contains 17 residues. CDR3 residues: CASTPPSGQGLNNEQFF. The CDR3 DNA is TGTGCCAGCACCCCACCCTCAGGACAGGGGCTCAACAATGAGCAGTTCTTC.

The sample holds a few counts of this clone. This sequence joins TRBV7-9 and TRBJ1-1; D gene uncertain. Germline V lookup: CDR1 SEHNR, CDR2 FQNEAQ (reference sequence). The CDR3 has 13 amino acids. Trimming left V 2 bases short and J 1 base short, with 5 bases between. CDR3: CASSLKSNTEAFF. In nucleotides, the CDR3 is TGTGCCAGCAGCTTAAAATCGAACACTGAAGCTTTCTTT.

This clone was seen once. The gene calls are TRBV6-2 or TRBV6-3 and TRBJ2-3; no firm D call. From germline, CDR1 is MNHEY and CDR2 SVGEGT. The CDR3 has 16 residues. Trimming took off 1 base at V and 0 bases at J, with 11 bases between the two ends. In nucleotides, the CDR3 is TGTGCCAGCAGTTACTATGGAAGTTCTAGCACAGATACGCAGTATTTT. Protein product: CASSYYGSSSTDTQYF.

The chain combines TRBV24-1 with TRBJ1-5; 7 nucleotides line up with TRBD1. This CDR3 has 14 amino acids. The junction had 5 bases not matched to a gene; V was cut back by 9 bases and J by 1 base. Germline V lookup: CDR1 KGHDR, CDR2 SFDVKD. The CDR3 here is CATSPGGSNQPQHF. In DNA form, the CDR3 reads TGTGCCACCTCGCCAGGGGGGAGCAATCAGCCCCAGCATTTT.

The V gene is TRBV2, the J gene TRBJ2-1, with 7 bases aligning to TRBD1. Germline values: CDR1 SNHLY, CDR2 FYNNEI. The CDR3 consists of 14 residues. The ends lost 7 bases at V and 4 bases at J; junction bases unmatched: 7. The CDR3 region is CASIPGQLYNEQFF. CDR3 sequence (DNA): TGTGCCAGCATCCCGGGACAGCTTTACAATGAGCAGTTCTTC.

J is TRBJ1-3 and V is TRBV18; D perhaps matches TRBD1 (5 bases). CDR3 length: 14 residues. Germline V gene sequence: CDR1 KGHSH, CDR2 LQKENI. V gave up 2 bases and J gave up 0 bases, with 5 bases separating them. The CDR3 region has the DNA TGTGCCAGCTCACCAGACAGCTCTGGAAACACCATATATTTT. Translated: CASSPDSSGNTIYF.

The chain employs TRBV7-2 and TRBJ2-7, with a weak D call TRBD2 (6 bases). The ends were cut back, 1 base at V and 3 bases at J, with 13 bases in the middle. Looked up from germline, CDR1 is SGHTA and CDR2 is FQGNSA. The CDR3 is 15 residues long. In DNA, the CDR3 is TGTGCCAGCAGCTTAGGATCGCGGGGTGGCTACGAGCAGTACTTC. Protein sequence: CASSLGSRGGYEQYF.

The V call is TRBV10-2, the J call TRBJ1-5; 8 bases are shared with TRBD1. Germline V gene lookup returns CDR1 WSHSY and CDR2 SAAADI. This CDR3 comprises 13 residues. V was pared by 6 bases and J by 6 bases, with 4 bases of the junction left unmatched. The CDR3 spells CASSGQGGQPQHF. CDR3 sequence (DNA): TGCGCCAGCAGCGGACAGGGAGGTCAGCCCCAGCATTTT.

The genes are TRBV27 and TRBJ2-5; D is perhaps TRBD1 or TRBD2 (5 bases each). Germline V gives CDR1 MNHEY, CDR2 SMNVEV (reference sequence). This CDR3 has 13 amino acids. The ends were cut back, 5 bases at V and 9 bases at J, with 16 bases in the middle. CDR3 sequence reads: CASSPGTAMAQYF. DNA of the CDR3: TGTGCCAGCAGTCCCGGGACGGCGATGGCCCAGTACTTC.